This TCR beta chain comes out of a study of follicular helper T cells after annual influenza vaccination. Study-wide results and limits: Only roughly 10-20% of analyzed cells yielded productive TCRB sequences.

Germline V gene sequence: CDR1 KGHSH, CDR2 LQKENI. Trimming at V came to 8 bases and at J to 5 bases, leaving 11 bases not matched to a gene. The CDR3 is 14 amino acids. Comments on this clone: Its antigen is unknown.

This table comes from immunoSEQ multiplex PCR, and its TCRdb copy is limited to in-frame clones, with some not included. The table lists under 12,000 clones, roughly 82% of them singletons, with roughly 0.92% in the top ten. The clonotype originates from an adult who received the influenza vaccine. The genes are TRBV18 and TRBJ1-1; 7 bases line up with TRBD1. This specimen was CXCR5- memory CD4+ T cells sorted from blood, taken 6 weeks after influenza vaccination. CDR3 protein: CASAINRGETEAFF. CDR3 bases: TGTGCCAGCGCGATAAACAGGGGAGAAACTGAAGCTTTCTTT.